Listed here are 10 T cell receptor beta chains from one sample, sequenced in a study of molecular identifiers for immune sequencing clone quantification (dated by TCRdb to 2017 to 2018). Library construction relied on PCR. Sequencing used an Illumina HiSeq 4000. Clones were called with MiXCR by TCRdb after fastp trimmed the public reads at Q25, and only in-frame beta chains were retained. Entries are consolidated by CDR3 protein sequence, retaining the most common genes and DNA. Within this sample are 550,000 to 750,000 distinct CDR3 sequences, with 20% of them counted one time only. The ten top clones hold 0.85% of the sample. What was sequenced was naive CD8+ T cells from blood, with Jurkat cell RNA spiked in. Read against the paper, the sample's cell subset or site label means: FACS-sorted CD8+CD4-CCR7+CD45RA+ naive T cells. Receptors were obtained from a human donor in good health. Some libraries in this study had Jurkat cell RNA spiked in.

Comment on this clonotype: A much larger clone differs by one base, so this may be a read error. The rearrangement joins TRBV29-1 to TRBJ2-2; D possibly matches TRBD1 or TRBD2 (5 bases each). The CDR3 sequence is 14 residues long. Germline values: CDR1 SQVTM, CDR2 ANQGSEA. CDR3 in DNA: TGCAGCGTTGATGGGGGTTCGAACATCGGGGAGCTGTTTTTT. Translation gives CSVDGGSNIGELFF.

This clonotype was picked up a small number of times. The J gene is TRBJ2-2, the V gene TRBV7-9, with 7 positions matching TRBD1. V trimming: 7 bases; J trimming: 6 bases; junction bases outside the gene matches: 11. This CDR3 region has 15 residues. The germline gives CDR1 SEHNR, CDR2 FQNEAQ (reference sequence). The CDR3 DNA reads as TGTGCCAGCAACACCACAGGGGCCTGGCCCGGGGAGCTGTTTTTT. Amino acids: CASNTTGAWPGELFF.

In this sample, this clonotype turned up a few times. CDR3 sequence: CASSLFLRGLGETQYF. CDR3 bases: TGTGCCAGCAGTTTATTTTTGCGGGGGCTCGGGGAGACCCAGTACTTC. This chain connects TRBV12-3 or TRBV12-4 to TRBJ2-5; TRBD2 might be the D (7 bases). Trimming cost V 2 bases and J 5 bases, with 18 bases left between them. This CDR3 contains 16 residues.

This clonotype was found many times. V usage is TRBV15 and J usage is TRBJ2-2; D uncertain. Germline loops: CDR1 LNHNV, CDR2 YYDKDF (reference sequence). The CDR3 contains 16 residues. V was pared by 6 bases and J by 0 bases, with 14 bases between. Here the CDR3 DNA reads TGTGCCACCAGACAAATGGAGAGCCCGAACACCGGGGAGCTGTTTTTT. Its translation is CATRQMESPNTGELFF.

At least ten counts were recorded for this clonotype. This chain joins TRBV5-1 and TRBJ2-7; D is tentatively TRBD1 or TRBD2 (5 bases each). With 0 bases removed from V and 2 bases from J, the gap between germline ends came to 12 bases. From germline, CDR1 is SGHRS and CDR2 YFSETQ. CDR3 length: 15 residues. The DNA of the CDR3 is TGCGCCAGCAGCTTGGATGTCGGGGCTGCCTACGAGCAGTACTTC. This gives the protein CASSLDVGAAYEQYF.

Ten or more counts support this clonotype. The chain recombines TRBV20-1 with TRBJ2-3, with 12 bases matching TRBD1. The V gene's germline CDR1 is DFQATT and CDR2 SNEGSKA (reference sequence). This CDR3 has 19 amino acids. The V segment lost 3 bases and the J segment 2 bases; nucleotides outside the gene matches: 15. CDR3 DNA: TGCAGTGCTAGTCACGAGGGACAGGGGGCCCTACAATTCACAGATACGCAGTATTTT. Translated, it gives CSASHEGQGALQFTDTQYF.

This clonotype was seen at least ten times. This rearrangement joins TRBV29-1 to TRBJ1-2; no reliable D call. Germline CDR1 and CDR2: SQVTM and ANQGSEA. Between the trimmed V and J ends, which lost 1 base and 5 bases, there was a span of 8 bases. The CDR3 sequence is 12 residues long. The CDR3: CSVEGQEYGYTF. The DNA of the CDR3 is TGCAGCGTTGAAGGGCAGGAATATGGCTACACCTTC.

With respect to this clonotype: One base away lies a much larger clone, so this may be a sequencing read error. DNA for the CDR3: TGTGCCAGCAGTACCAGACAAGCGTTCTACGAGCAGTACTTC. It is translated as CASSTRQAFYEQYF. The chain combines TRBV5-8 with TRBJ2-7, with D hard to call. The CDR3 consists of 14 residues. V gave up 5 bases and J gave up 3 bases, with 15 bases separating them. CDR1 SGHTS and CDR2 YDEGEE come from the germline V gene.

A few counts support this clonotype. The chain links TRBV19 to TRBJ2-5, with TRBD2 identical over 11 bases. Germline lookup yields CDR1 LNHDA and CDR2 SQIVND (reference sequence). V shed 3 bases, J shed 2 bases, and the junction held 5 bases outside the gene matches. The CDR3 extends over 16 amino acids. The CDR3: CASSISSGGSQETQYF. The CDR3 bases are TGTGCCAGTAGTATCTCTAGCGGGGGGTCGCAAGAGACCCAGTACTTC.

This clonotype was observed a handful of times. Here the CDR3 reads CASSFQTSRYGYTF. The CDR3, as DNA: TGTGCCAGCAGTTTTCAAACATCGCGCTATGGCTACACCTTC. The chain recombines TRBV12-3 or TRBV12-4 with TRBJ1-2; D is undetermined. This CDR3 contains 14 residues. V was cut by 3 bases and J by 4 bases, with 12 bases left in between.